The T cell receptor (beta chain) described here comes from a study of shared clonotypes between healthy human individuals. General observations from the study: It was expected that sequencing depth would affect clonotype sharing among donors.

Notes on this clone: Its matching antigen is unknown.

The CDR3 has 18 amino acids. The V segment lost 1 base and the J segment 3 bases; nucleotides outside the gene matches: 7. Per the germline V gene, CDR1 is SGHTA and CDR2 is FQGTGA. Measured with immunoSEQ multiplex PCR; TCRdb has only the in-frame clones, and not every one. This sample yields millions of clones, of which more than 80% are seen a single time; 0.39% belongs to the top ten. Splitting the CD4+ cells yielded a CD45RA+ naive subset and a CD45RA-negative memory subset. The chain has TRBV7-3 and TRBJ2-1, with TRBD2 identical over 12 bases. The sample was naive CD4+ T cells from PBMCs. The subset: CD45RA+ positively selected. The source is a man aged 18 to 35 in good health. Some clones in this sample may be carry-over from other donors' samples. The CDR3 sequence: CASSLKQLAGGIYNEQFF. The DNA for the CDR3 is TGTGCCAGCAGCTTAAAGCAACTAGCGGGAGGCATCTACAATGAGCAGTTCTTC.